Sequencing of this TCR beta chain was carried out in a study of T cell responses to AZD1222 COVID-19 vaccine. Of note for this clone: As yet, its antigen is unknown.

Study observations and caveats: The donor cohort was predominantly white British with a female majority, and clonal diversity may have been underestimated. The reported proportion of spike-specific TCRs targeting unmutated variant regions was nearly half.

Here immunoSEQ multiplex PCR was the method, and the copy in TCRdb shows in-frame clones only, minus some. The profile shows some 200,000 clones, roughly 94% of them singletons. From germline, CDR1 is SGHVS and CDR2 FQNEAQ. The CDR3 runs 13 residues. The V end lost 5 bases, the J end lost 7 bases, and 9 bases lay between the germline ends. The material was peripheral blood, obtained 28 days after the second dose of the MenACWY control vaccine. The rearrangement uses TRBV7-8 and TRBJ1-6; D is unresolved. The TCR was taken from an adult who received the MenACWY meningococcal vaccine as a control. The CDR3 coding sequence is TGTGCCAGCAGCGCAGATAGAAATTCACCCCTCCACTTT. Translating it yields CASSADRNSPLHF.